This T cell receptor beta chain originates from a study of blood T cell repertoires in COVID-19. Whole-study context: Researchers got acute and convalescent COVID-19 samples from the United States, Italy and Spain. T cells, B-cell-depleted T cells, or PBMCs provided the cDNA or gDNA that served as material.

Original methodology: By means of reference gene primer amplification, nucleated cell counts were estimated. The assay was immunoSEQ multiplex PCR, and TCRdb's table has in-frame clones only and misses some. V, J and clone size derive from that table, while D and trimming were established from the DNA sequence. The table shows 190,000 or so clones, with over 70% occurring only once. Germline V gene sequence: CDR1 MNHEY, CDR2 SVGEGT. V lost 0 bases to trimming and J lost 7 bases; unmatched junction nucleotides: 3. The length of the CDR3 is 15 residues. The J gene is TRBJ2-1, the V gene TRBV6-2 or TRBV6-3, with 10 nucleotides matching TRBD2. Sequences were obtained from peripheral blood. The receptor was derived from a middle-aged man with active or convalescent COVID-19. The CDR3 loop is CASSYSAGGHNEQFF. The DNA for the CDR3 is TGTGCCAGCAGTTACTCAGCGGGGGGGCATAATGAGCAGTTCTTC.